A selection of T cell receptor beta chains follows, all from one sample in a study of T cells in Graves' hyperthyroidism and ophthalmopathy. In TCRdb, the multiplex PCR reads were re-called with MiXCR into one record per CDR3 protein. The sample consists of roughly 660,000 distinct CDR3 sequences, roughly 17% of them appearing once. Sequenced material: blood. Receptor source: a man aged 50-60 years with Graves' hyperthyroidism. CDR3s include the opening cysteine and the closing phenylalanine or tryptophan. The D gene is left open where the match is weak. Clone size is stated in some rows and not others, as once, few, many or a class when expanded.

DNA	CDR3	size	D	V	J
TGTGCCAGTAGTATAGGTAATGATCGGGGGACGGATACGCAGTATTTT	CASSIGNDRGTDTQYF	-	-	TRBV19	TRBJ2-3
TGCAGCGTGGATAGCGCGCTCACAGATACGCAGTATTTT	CSVDSALTDTQYF	-	-	TRBV29-1	TRBJ2-3
TGTGCCAGTTGGGGGGTCGGGAACACTGAAGCTTTCTTT	CASWGVGNTEAFF	few	-	TRBV6-1	TRBJ1-1
TGCAGTGCTAGTGCCTGGGGTGATAGCTCCTACGAGCAGTACTTC	CSASAWGDSSYEQYF	-	-	TRBV20-1	TRBJ2-7
TGTGCCAGCAGTTTTGCCAGGGCGGTTGGAGCTTTCTTT	CASSFARAVGAFF	many	-	TRBV27	TRBJ1-1
TGTGCCAGCAGTCTTAAAGGTCACTGGGATACGCAGTATTTT	CASSLKGHWDTQYF	-	-	TRBV28	TRBJ2-3
TGTGCCAGCAGCCAAGATCTAGCTAGCGGGAGAACAGATACGCAGTATTTT	CASSQDLASGRTDTQYF	few	TRBD2	TRBV3-1	TRBJ2-3
TGTGCCACCAGCAGACTACGGACAGGGGGGAATGAAAAACTGTTTTTT	CATSRLRTGGNEKLFF	many	TRBD1	TRBV15	TRBJ1-4
TGCGCCAGCAGCTTGGATATCGGGAGGGCCTTTGAGCAGTTCTTC	CASSLDIGRAFEQFF	many	TRBD2	TRBV5-1	TRBJ2-1
TGTGCCAGCAGCCCGTCACCGGGACTAGGGGAGTTCTTC	CASSPSPGLGEFF	many	TRBD2	TRBV3-1	TRBJ2-1
TGTGCCAGCAGCGTAGGGCAGGCGGAGGGCACTGAAGCTTTCTTT	CASSVGQAEGTEAFF	-	-	TRBV9	TRBJ1-1
TGCAGTGCTTTACAGGGGGGAAGCACTAATGAAAAACTGTTTTTT	CSALQGGSTNEKLFF	-	TRBD1	TRBV20-1	TRBJ1-4
TGTGCCAGCAGTTTAGGGACAGGGGGCGACGAGCAGTACTTC	CASSLGTGGDEQYF	many	TRBD1	TRBV12-3/TRBV12-4	TRBJ2-7
TGTGCCAGCGCCAGCGGGAGGGTAGACGAGCAGTACTTC	CASASGRVDEQYF	-	TRBD2	TRBV6-1	TRBJ2-7
TGTGCCAGCAGCCCATCAGCGGGAGCTCTTGGGACCCAGTACTTC	CASSPSAGALGTQYF	few	TRBD2	TRBV9	TRBJ2-5
TGTGCCAGCAGATCCTGGACTGCGCAGACCGGGGAGCTGTTTTTT	CASRSWTAQTGELFF	-	-	TRBV7-2	TRBJ2-2
TGTGCCAGCAGTCCGGTGAGGGGAGGGCCGGAAGAGCAGTACTTC	CASSPVRGGPEEQYF	many	TRBD2	TRBV28	TRBJ2-7
TGTGCCAGCAGCTCAGGCTGGGACTCGACCTACGAGCAGTACTTC	CASSSGWDSTYEQYF	-	-	TRBV7-9	TRBJ2-7
TGTGCCACTATCTCGCCAGGGTCGTTTAGCAATCAGCCCCAGCATTTT	CATISPGSFSNQPQHF	-	-	TRBV27	TRBJ1-5
TGTGCCAGTGGTGAGGGACAGGGGTCAGATACGCAGTATTTT	CASGEGQGSDTQYF	-	TRBD1	TRBV19	TRBJ2-3
TGTGCCACCATGTTAATGGGTGATGAAAAACTGTTTTTT	CATMLMGDEKLFF	-	-	TRBV19	TRBJ1-4
TGTGCCAGCACCGGAGGGACAGGGAGATGGGAGGAGCAGTTCTTC	CASTGGTGRWEEQFF	many	TRBD1	TRBV6-2/TRBV6-3	TRBJ2-1
TGTGCCAGCAGTTTAGCGGGAGCCCCGGATACGCAGTATTTT	CASSLAGAPDTQYF	many	TRBD2	TRBV27	TRBJ2-3
TGTGCCATAGGCCAGGGAGTCGGAAGCAATCAGCCCCAGCATTTT	CAIGQGVGSNQPQHF	many	-	TRBV10-3	TRBJ1-5
TGTGCCAGCAGCGGACAGGGGAGGGACGAGCAGTACTTC	CASSGQGRDEQYF	few	TRBD1	TRBV12-3/TRBV12-4	TRBJ2-7
TGTGCCATCAGTGAGTCACAGAGGCGCACAGATACGCAGTATTTT	CAISESQRRTDTQYF	few	-	TRBV10-3	TRBJ2-3
TGTGCCACCCAAGGCGGGAGGTCCTACACAGATACGCAGTATTTT	CATQGGRSYTDTQYF	many	TRBD2	TRBV15	TRBJ2-3
TGCAGTGCTCTCAGGAGACCGAACACCGGGGAGCTGTTTTTT	CSALRRPNTGELFF	few	-	TRBV20-1	TRBJ2-2
TGTGCCAGCAGCGTAGGTGGCGGCCTTGTAGCCAAAAACATTCAGTACTTC	CASSVGGGLVAKNIQYF	few	-	TRBV9	TRBJ2-4